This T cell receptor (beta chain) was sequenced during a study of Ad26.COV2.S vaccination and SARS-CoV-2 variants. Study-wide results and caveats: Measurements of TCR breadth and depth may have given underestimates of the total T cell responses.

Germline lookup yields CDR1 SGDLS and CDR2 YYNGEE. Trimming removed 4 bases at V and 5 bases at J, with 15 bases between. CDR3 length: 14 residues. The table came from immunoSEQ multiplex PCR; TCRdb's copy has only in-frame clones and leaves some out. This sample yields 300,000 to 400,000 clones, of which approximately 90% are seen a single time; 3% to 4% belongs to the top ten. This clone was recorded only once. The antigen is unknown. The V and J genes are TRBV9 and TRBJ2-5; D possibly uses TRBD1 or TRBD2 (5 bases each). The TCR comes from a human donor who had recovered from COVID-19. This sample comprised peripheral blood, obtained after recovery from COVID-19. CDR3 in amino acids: CASSSRGDAETQYF. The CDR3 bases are TGTGCCAGCAGCTCGCGAGGGGATGCGGAGACCCAGTACTTC.